Below, 27 T cell receptor beta chains from the same sample are listed, as sequenced in a study of identical twins. From the 5' RACE reads, TCRdb called clonotypes with MiXCR, one entry per CDR3 protein. This sample has around 490,000 distinct CDR3 sequences, with 14% found just once. These data were also filed under a second study, of yellow fever vaccine responses in identical twins.

The sample consisted of CD4+ T cells sorted from blood. The receptors derive from a woman aged 18-30 years in good health.

This clonotype has a handful of counts. The J gene is TRBJ2-6, the V gene TRBV5-1, with D uncertain. Germline lookup yields CDR1 SGHRS and CDR2 YFSETQ. V lost 5 bases, J lost 2 bases, and 8 bases lay in between. The CDR3 totals 14 residues. The CDR3 coding sequence is TGCGCCAGCAGAGCAGTCCCTGGGGCCAACGTCCTGACTTTC. Its translation: CASRAVPGANVLTF.

This clonotype was picked up a small number of times. The chain couples TRBV24-1 to TRBJ2-3; either TRBD1 or TRBD2 may fit D (5 bases each). The V end lost 6 bases, the J end lost 0 bases, and 15 bases lay between the germline ends. The germline gives CDR1 KGHDR, CDR2 SFDVKD. The CDR3 runs 16 residues. The chain's CDR3 is CATSSHEGRSTDTQYF. The DNA for the CDR3 is TGTGCCACCAGTTCGCATGAGGGGCGAAGCACAGATACGCAGTATTTT.

This clonotype was observed a few times. The V call is TRBV7-3, the J call TRBJ2-3, with TRBD2 matching over 8 bases. The CDR3 consists of 14 residues. V dropped 6 bases and J dropped 7; count of bases not matched to a gene: 9. CDR1 and CDR2 (germline): SGHTA, FQGTGA. DNA of the CDR3: TGTGCCAGCAGTTTTAGCGGGGCCCCTAATACGCAGTATTTT. It is translated as CASSFSGAPNTQYF.

The chain employs TRBV20-1 and TRBJ2-1; TRBD2 matches 8 bases. The V gene end was trimmed by 4 bases and the J gene end by 10 bases; junction bases not matched to a gene: 24. CDR1 is DFQATT, CDR2 SNEGSKA, per germline (reference sequence). The CDR3 has 18 residues. The CDR3 protein is CSAILGHKTGGPSKEQFF. The CDR3, as DNA: TGCAGTGCTATCCTTGGACACAAAACGGGAGGGCCCTCAAAAGAGCAGTTCTTC.

The genes are TRBV7-9 and TRBJ1-3; no clear D. Germline V gene sequence: CDR1 SEHNR, CDR2 FQNEAQ (reference sequence). The V end was cut by 3 bases, the J end by 0 bases, with 6 bases between. This CDR3 has 14 amino acids. The CDR3: CASSFMASGNTIYF. Written as DNA, the CDR3 is TGTGCCAGCAGCTTTATGGCCTCTGGAAACACCATATATTTT.

J is TRBJ2-6 and V is TRBV6-1, with a possible D match to TRBD1 (6 bases). CDR1 is MNHNS, CDR2 SASEGT, per germline. The V and J ends lost 4 bases and 2 bases respectively, with 6 bases between them. The CDR3 is 14 residues long. The CDR3 spells CASSGGPGANVLTF. The CDR3, as DNA: TGTGCCAGCAGTGGGGGGCCTGGGGCCAACGTCCTGACTTTC.

The gene calls are TRBV5-1 and TRBJ2-7; 9 bases align to TRBD1. The CDR3 runs to 15 residues. Per germline, CDR1 SGHRS and CDR2 YFSETQ. With V trimmed by 1 base and J by 4 bases, 6 bases remained unmatched. CDR3 bases: TGCGCCAGCAGCTTGCAACCGGGACAGGGTTACGAGCAGTACTTC. Encoded protein: CASSLQPGQGYEQYF.

The rearrangement joins TRBV2 to TRBJ2-3, with D unclear. The germline gives CDR1 SNHLY, CDR2 FYNNEI. The CDR3 contains 18 residues. This CDR3 reads CTCTPRPASSVSTDTQYF. DNA for the CDR3: TGTACCTGCACCCCCCGGCCCGCCAGCAGCGTAAGCACAGATACGCAGTATTTT.

This clonotype was picked up a small number of times. The V gene is TRBV6-2 or TRBV6-3, the J gene TRBJ2-5; D uncertain. V was trimmed by 0 bases and J by 1 base, leaving 3 bases between them. There are 13 residues in the CDR3. Germline-derived CDR1 and CDR2 are MNHEY and SVGEGT. The CDR3 here is CASSYSAQETQYF. The CDR3 region has the DNA TGTGCCAGCAGTTACTCAGCCCAAGAGACCCAGTACTTC.

In its sample, this clonotype was seen many times. CDR3 DNA: TGTGCCATCAGTACCCCCACAGATACGCAGTATTTT. It specifies CAISTPTDTQYF. The rearrangement links TRBV10-3 to TRBJ2-3; no clear D. This CDR3 is 12 amino acids long. V shed 5 bases and J shed 2 bases, with 5 bases lying between them. The germline gives CDR1 ENHRY, CDR2 SYGVKD.

This clonotype was recorded a few times. V and J are TRBV15 and TRBJ2-3; D ambiguous. Germline loops: CDR1 LNHNV, CDR2 YYDKDF (reference sequence). Deletions cut 4 bases from V and 0 bases from J, with 11 bases between. The CDR3 spans 15 residues. This CDR3 is CATSTGQASTDTQYF. The CDR3 DNA sequence: TGTGCCACCAGCACCGGCCAGGCCAGCACAGATACGCAGTATTTT.

This clonotype has only a few counts. The chain recombines TRBV7-9 with TRBJ2-7; D uncertain. Deletions cut 2 bases from V and 3 bases from J, with 8 bases between. The germline V gene has CDR1 SEHNR and CDR2 FQNEAQ (reference sequence). This CDR3 is 13 amino acids long. In nucleotides, the CDR3 is TGTGCCAGCAGCTTAACAGCGAACTACGAGCAGTACTTC. Translated: CASSLTANYEQYF.

There are many counts of this clonotype. The rearrangement joins TRBV12-3 or TRBV12-4 to TRBJ2-7; D remains unclear. With 3 bases removed from V and 0 bases from J, the gap between germline ends came to 9 bases. This CDR3 contains 14 residues. CDR3 sequence: CASSFLTASYEQYF. In DNA, the CDR3 is TGTGCCAGCAGTTTCCTCACAGCCTCCTACGAGCAGTACTTC.

CDR3 sequence reads: CSANPLAGVKNEQFF. CDR3 DNA: TGCAGTGCTAATCCGCTAGCGGGAGTAAAAAATGAGCAGTTCTTC. The rearrangement links TRBV20-1 to TRBJ2-1; 10 bases agree with TRBD2. Germline lookup yields CDR1 DFQATT and CDR2 SNEGSKA (reference sequence). The CDR3 consists of 15 residues. V was pared by 4 bases and J by 7 bases, with 10 bases of the junction left unmatched.

This clonotype appeared many times. The CDR3 region has the DNA TGCGCCAGCAGCACACAGGGACGAGGAAACACCGGGGAGCTGTTTTTT. Amino acids: CASSTQGRGNTGELFF. The J gene is TRBJ2-2, the V gene TRBV5-1; TRBD1 might be the D (6 bases). V lost 4 bases and J lost 2, with 15 bases in between. Germline CDR1 is SGHRS and CDR2 is YFSETQ. The CDR3 runs to 16 residues.

The rearrangement uses TRBV3-1 and TRBJ2-7; D may be TRBD2 (5 bases). CDR1 LGHDT and CDR2 YNNKEL come from the germline V gene (reference sequence). The CDR3 is 16 residues long. V was trimmed by 1 base and J by 11 bases, leaving 24 bases between them. CDR3 loop: CASSQGVQLSPTREYF. The CDR3 region has the DNA TGTGCCAGCAGCCAAGGGGTCCAGCTCTCTCCTACGAGGGAGTACTTC.

The chain joins TRBV20-1 to TRBJ2-7; D call uncertain. Trimming removed 3 bases at V and 3 bases at J, with 15 bases between. CDR3 size: 14 residues. Germline V CDR1 and CDR2: DFQATT, SNEGSKA (reference sequence). As DNA, the CDR3 is TGCAGTGCTAGCCGGCCGGGTCCCGACTACGAGCAGTACTTC. It encodes CSASRPGPDYEQYF.

V usage is TRBV6-1 and J usage is TRBJ2-2; 13 bases line up with TRBD2. The V segment lost 7 bases and the J segment 7 bases; nucleotides outside the gene matches: 9. Per the germline V gene, CDR1 is MNHNS and CDR2 is SASEGT. This CDR3 spans 16 amino acids. The CDR3 sequence is CASTVLAGGPIGELFF. The CDR3, as DNA: TGTGCCAGCACCGTACTAGCGGGAGGGCCCATCGGGGAGCTGTTTTTT.

This clonotype was recorded a few times. The genes are TRBV5-1 and TRBJ2-6; 9 positions agree with TRBD1. Germline trimming cut 6 bases from V and 2 bases from J; bases unmatched to any gene: 3. CDR1 and CDR2 from the germline V gene are SGHRS and YFSETQ. The CDR3 consists of 15 residues. CDR3 amino acids: CASTGTGTGANVLTF. For the CDR3, the DNA is TGCGCCAGCACCGGGACAGGGACTGGGGCCAACGTCCTGACTTTC.

This chain joins TRBV5-1 and TRBJ1-5; 7 bases match TRBD1. There are 13 residues in the CDR3. The V gene's germline CDR1 is SGHRS and CDR2 YFSETQ. V shed 4 bases, J shed 6 bases, and the junction held 4 bases outside the gene matches. The CDR3 sequence: CASSVQGSQPQHF. DNA of the CDR3: TGCGCCAGCAGCGTACAGGGGAGTCAGCCCCAGCATTTT.

The chain recombines TRBV6-8 with TRBJ2-3, with TRBD2 matching over 12 bases. CDR3 size: 17 residues. CDR1 and CDR2 (germline): MNHGY, SAAAGT. Losses at the gene ends were 5 bases for V and 3 bases for J; bases not matched to a gene: 9. This CDR3 is CASSLQGLAGRTDTQYF. The CDR3 DNA reads as TGTGCCAGCAGTCTTCAAGGACTAGCGGGAAGAACAGATACGCAGTATTTT.

This clonotype was counted between two and nine times. J is TRBJ2-4 and V is TRBV27; perhaps TRBD2 as D (5 bases). The V and J ends lost 5 bases and 1 base respectively, with 15 bases between them. CDR1 is MNHEY, CDR2 SMNVEV, per germline (reference sequence). This CDR3 comprises 16 residues. CDR3 bases: TGTGCCAGCAGTCAGCTCCGGGATACCGCCAAAAACATTCAGTACTTC. Amino acid sequence: CASSQLRDTAKNIQYF.

This clonotype was seen only a few times. V is TRBV15 and J is TRBJ2-7, with 8 bases lining up with TRBD1. Per the germline V gene, CDR1 is LNHNV and CDR2 is YYDKDF (reference sequence). V gave up 2 bases and J gave up 3 bases; unmatched junction bases: 6. The length of the CDR3 is 15 residues. CDR3 coding DNA: TGTGCCACCAGCAGACCCGGGACAGGTGGCTACGAGCAGTACTTC. Translation: CATSRPGTGGYEQYF.

This clonotype was recorded many times. The rearrangement joins TRBV12-3 or TRBV12-4 to TRBJ2-5, with 7 bases lining up with TRBD1. J gave up 9 bases and V 0 bases, and 10 bases lay outside the gene matches. The CDR3 sequence is 15 residues long. The CDR3 reads CASSLARDRAYAQYF. CDR3 nucleotide sequence: TGTGCCAGCAGTTTAGCGAGAGACAGGGCTTATGCCCAGTACTTC.

This clonotype was detected many times. V usage is TRBV25-1 and J usage is TRBJ2-3; 13 nucleotides align to TRBD2. The CDR3 length is 16 residues. The germline gives CDR1 MGHDK, CDR2 SYGVNS. V lost 5 bases, J lost 10 bases, and 12 bases stayed unmatched. The CDR3 DNA is TGTGCCAGCAGTACCCCGGGACTAGCGGGGTCCGGTGCGCAGTATTTT. Its protein is CASSTPGLAGSGAQYF.

This clonotype was seen repeatedly, ten times or more. The chain carries TRBV12-3 or TRBV12-4 and TRBJ2-1; 9 nucleotides line up with TRBD2. After removal of 6 bases from V and 8 bases from J, the junction contained 14 bases not matched to a gene. The CDR3 covers 16 residues. The CDR3 is CASSHAGGGAWDEQFF. As DNA, the CDR3 is TGTGCCAGCAGCCACGCTGGCGGGGGGGCTTGGGATGAGCAGTTCTTC.

This clonotype was found a few times. The chain has TRBV5-1 and TRBJ2-3; D not resolved. Germline CDR1 and CDR2: SGHRS and YFSETQ. This CDR3 comprises 14 residues. Deletions cut 4 bases from V and 0 bases from J, with 9 bases between. The CDR3 sequence is CASSVSRSTDTQYF. CDR3 sequence (DNA): TGCGCCAGCAGCGTCTCGAGAAGCACAGATACGCAGTATTTT.